The 9 T cell receptor beta chains reported below all come from one sample, sequenced in a study of radiotherapy plus CTLA-4 blockade in lung cancer. Here immunoSEQ multiplex PCR was the method, and the copy in TCRdb shows in-frame clones only, minus some. The sample lists about 49,000 clones, 65% to 85% occurring once. The specimen was peripheral blood, collected from a patient treated with radiotherapy plus ipilimumab. These TCRs come from a human donor with non-small cell lung cancer who had stable disease on radiotherapy plus ipilimumab.

The V call is TRBV4-1, the J call TRBJ1-2; D is perhaps TRBD1 (5 bases). The CDR3 sequence is 16 residues long. CDR1 and CDR2 (germline): MGHRA, YSYEKL. V was pared by 1 base and J by 0 bases, with 12 bases between. CDR3 sequence (DNA): TGCGCCAGCAGCCAAGGTCCGGGGCCCACTAACTATGGCTACACCTTC. Translating gives CASSQGPGPTNYGYTF.

This chain connects TRBV5-1 to TRBJ1-6; D ambiguous. V was clipped by 2 bases and J by 7 bases, with 10 bases between them. The CDR3 runs 14 residues. Germline lookup yields CDR1 SGHRS and CDR2 YFSETQ. The CDR3 loop reads CASSLTAQNSPLHF. DNA for the CDR3: TGCGCCAGCAGCTTAACAGCGCAAAATTCACCCCTCCACTTT. Full variable domain (remainder filled in from reference TRBV5-1 and TRBJ1-6): KAGVTQTPRYLIKTRGQQVTLSCSPISGHRSVSWYQQTPGQGLQFLFEYFSETQRNKGNFPGRFSGRQFSNSRSEMNVSTLELGDSALYLCASSLTAQNSPLHFGNGTRLTVT.

CDR3 protein: CASSLGQGTEAFF. DNA of the CDR3: TGTGCCAGCAGCCTTGGACAGGGAACTGAAGCTTTCTTT. The V gene is TRBV7-2, the J gene TRBJ1-1, with 8 bases fitting TRBD1. Trimming removed 5 bases from V and 5 bases from J; junction bases left unmatched: 4. From germline, CDR1 is SGHTA and CDR2 FQGNSA. The CDR3 loop spans 13 amino acids.

This chain uses TRBV2 with TRBJ1-2; D uncertain. The CDR3 loop spans 15 amino acids. Germline loops: CDR1 SNHLY, CDR2 FYNNEI. V lost 0 bases to trimming and J lost 5 bases, with 13 bases between them. The CDR3 DNA is TGTGCCAGCAGTGAAGCGCTTCTAGGCGCTTATGGCTACACCTTC. Protein: CASSEALLGAYGYTF.

The chain links TRBV9 to TRBJ2-6; D unresolved. The V end lost 2 bases, the J end lost 0 bases, and 9 bases lay between the germline ends. CDR1 and CDR2 from the germline V gene are SGDLS and YYNGEE. CDR3 length: 16 residues. The CDR3 DNA reads as TGTGCCAGCAGCGTTGAGTTCCTCTCTGGGGCCAACGTCCTGACTTTC. It specifies CASSVEFLSGANVLTF.

The gene calls are TRBV28 and TRBJ1-3; TRBD1 is a possible D gene (5 bases). Between the trimmed V and J ends, which lost 8 bases and 2 bases, there was a span of 13 bases. This CDR3 is 14 amino acids long. The germline gives CDR1 MDHEN, CDR2 SYDVKM. The CDR3 spells CASSAQAAGNTIYF. CDR3 DNA sequence: TGTGCCAGCTCGGCACAGGCAGCTGGAAACACCATATATTTT.

The V and J genes are TRBV7-3 and TRBJ2-1; TRBD1 might be the D (6 bases). The V gene lost 0 bases and the J gene lost 5 bases, with 11 bases spanning the gap. Germline V gene data show CDR1 as SGHTA and CDR2 as FQGTGA. The CDR3 length is 15 residues. The CDR3 nucleotides are TGTGCCAGCAGCTTAACGGCGGCAGGGGACAATGAGCAGTTCTTC. Encoded protein: CASSLTAAGDNEQFF.

The chain carries TRBV18 and TRBJ1-6, with D uncertain. The germline CDR1 and CDR2 sequences are KGHSH and LQKENI. The CDR3 has 12 amino acids. V was trimmed by 3 bases and J by 11 bases, leaving 8 bases between them. The CDR3 is CASSPERTPLHF. The CDR3 DNA is TGTGCCAGCTCACCGGAACGGACACCCCTCCACTTT.

Only one count was recorded for this clone. CDR3 protein: CASRGDRNTEAFF. CDR3 nucleotides: TGTGCCAGCAGGGGTGACAGGAACACTGAAGCTTTCTTT. J is TRBJ1-1 and V is TRBV6-5; D is perhaps TRBD1 (5 bases). Germline V CDR1 and CDR2: MNHEY, SVGAGI. The CDR3 runs to 13 residues. V was cut by 6 bases and J by 1 base, with 9 bases left in between.